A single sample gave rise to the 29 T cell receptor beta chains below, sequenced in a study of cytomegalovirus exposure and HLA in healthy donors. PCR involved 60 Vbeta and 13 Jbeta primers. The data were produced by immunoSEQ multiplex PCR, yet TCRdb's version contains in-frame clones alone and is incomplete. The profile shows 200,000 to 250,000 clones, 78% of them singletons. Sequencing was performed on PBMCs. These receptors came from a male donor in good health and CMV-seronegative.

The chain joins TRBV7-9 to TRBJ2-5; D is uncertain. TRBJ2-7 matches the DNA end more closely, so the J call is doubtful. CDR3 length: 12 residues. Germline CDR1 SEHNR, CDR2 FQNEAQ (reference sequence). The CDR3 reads CASSLDTYEQYF. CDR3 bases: TGTGCCAGCAGCTTAGATACGTACGAGCAGTACTTC.

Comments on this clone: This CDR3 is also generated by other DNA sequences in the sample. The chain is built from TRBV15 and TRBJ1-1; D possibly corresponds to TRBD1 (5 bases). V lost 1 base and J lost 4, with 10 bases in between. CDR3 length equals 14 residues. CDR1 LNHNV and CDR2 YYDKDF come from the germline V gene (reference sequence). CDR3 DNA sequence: TGTGCCACCAGCAGAGGAGTTCAGGGCACTGAAGCTTTCTTT. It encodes CATSRGVQGTEAFF.

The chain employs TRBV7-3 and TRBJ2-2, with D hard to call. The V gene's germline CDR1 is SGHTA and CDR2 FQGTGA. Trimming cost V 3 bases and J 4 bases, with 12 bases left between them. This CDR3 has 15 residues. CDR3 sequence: CASSFGASLTGELFF. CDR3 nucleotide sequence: TGTGCCAGCAGCTTCGGTGCATCACTCACCGGGGAGCTGTTTTTT.

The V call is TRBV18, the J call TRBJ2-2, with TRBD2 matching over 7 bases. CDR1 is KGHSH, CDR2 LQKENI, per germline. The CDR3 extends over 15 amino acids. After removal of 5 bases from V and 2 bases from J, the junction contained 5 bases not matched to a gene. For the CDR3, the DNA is TGTGCCAGCTCAAACTCTAGCGGAAACACCGGGGAGCTGTTTTTT. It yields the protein CASSNSSGNTGELFF.

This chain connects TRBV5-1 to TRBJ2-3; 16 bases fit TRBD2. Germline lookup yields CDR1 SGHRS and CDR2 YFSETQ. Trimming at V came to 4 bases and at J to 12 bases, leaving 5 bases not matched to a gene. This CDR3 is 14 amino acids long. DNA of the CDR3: TGCGCCAGCAGCCCGGGACTAGCGGGAGGGCCTCAGTATTTT. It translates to CASSPGLAGGPQYF.

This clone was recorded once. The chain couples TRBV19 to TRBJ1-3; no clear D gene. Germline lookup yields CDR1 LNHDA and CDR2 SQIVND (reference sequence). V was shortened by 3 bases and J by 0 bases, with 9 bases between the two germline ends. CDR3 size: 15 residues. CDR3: CASSIEPSSGNTIYF. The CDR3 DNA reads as TGTGCCAGTAGTATCGAACCTAGCTCTGGAAACACCATATATTTT.

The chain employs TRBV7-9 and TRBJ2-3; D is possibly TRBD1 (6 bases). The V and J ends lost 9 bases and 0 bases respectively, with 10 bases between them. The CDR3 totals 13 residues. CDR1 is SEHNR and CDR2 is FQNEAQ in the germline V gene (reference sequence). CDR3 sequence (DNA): TGTGCCAGGGCCCAGGGGAGCACAGATACGCAGTATTTT. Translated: CARAQGSTDTQYF. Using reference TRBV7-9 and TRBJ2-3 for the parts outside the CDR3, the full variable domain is DTGVSQNPRHKITKRGQNVTFRCDPISEHNRLYWYRQTLGQGPEFLTYFQNEAQLEKSRLLSDRFSAERPKGSFSTLEIQRTEQGDSAMYLCARAQGSTDTQYFGPGTRLTVL.

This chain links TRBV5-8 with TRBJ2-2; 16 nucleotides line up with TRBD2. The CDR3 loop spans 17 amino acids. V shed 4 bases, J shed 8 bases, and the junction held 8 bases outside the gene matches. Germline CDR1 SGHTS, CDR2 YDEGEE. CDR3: CASSGGLAGGPRGELFF. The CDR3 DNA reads TGTGCCAGCAGCGGGGGACTAGCGGGAGGGCCGCGTGGGGAGCTGTTTTTT.

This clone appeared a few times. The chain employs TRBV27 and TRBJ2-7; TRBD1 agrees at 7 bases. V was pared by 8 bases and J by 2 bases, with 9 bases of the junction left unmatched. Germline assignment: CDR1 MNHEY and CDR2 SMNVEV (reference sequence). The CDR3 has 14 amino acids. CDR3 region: CASRPDRVTYEQYF. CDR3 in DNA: TGTGCCAGCCGACCCGACAGGGTTACCTACGAGCAGTACTTC.

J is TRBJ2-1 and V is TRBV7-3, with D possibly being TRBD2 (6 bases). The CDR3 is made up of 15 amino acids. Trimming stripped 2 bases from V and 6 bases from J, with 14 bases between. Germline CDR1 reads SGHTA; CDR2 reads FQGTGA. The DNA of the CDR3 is TGTGCCAGCAGCTTAGGTTTTAGCGGTCCCAATGAGCAGTTCTTC. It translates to CASSLGFSGPNEQFF.

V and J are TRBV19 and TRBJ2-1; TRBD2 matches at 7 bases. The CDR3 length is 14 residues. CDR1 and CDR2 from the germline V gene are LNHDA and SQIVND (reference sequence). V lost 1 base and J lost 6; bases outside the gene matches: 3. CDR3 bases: TGTGCCAGTAGTATAGTTGCGGGAGTCAATGAGCAGTTCTTC. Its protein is CASSIVAGVNEQFF.

The DNA for the CDR3 is TGTGCCAGCAGCTTACAGATCCCCAACAATGAGCAGTTCTTC. It translates to CASSLQIPNNEQFF. J is TRBJ2-1 and V is TRBV11-2; no clear D gene. The germline CDR1 and CDR2 sequences are SGHAT and FQNNGV. The CDR3 consists of 14 residues. V gave up 2 bases and J gave up 5 bases, with 10 bases separating them.

CDR3 sequence (DNA): TGTGCCAGCAGCTTGTACCAGCGGGACACCTACGAGCAGTACTTC. This sequence encodes CASSLYQRDTYEQYF. The chain couples TRBV5-4 to TRBJ2-7, with D perhaps matching TRBD2 (7 bases). With 1 base removed from V and 2 bases from J, the gap between germline ends came to 13 bases. The CDR3 runs to 15 residues. CDR1 is SGHNT and CDR2 is YYREEE in the germline V gene (reference sequence).

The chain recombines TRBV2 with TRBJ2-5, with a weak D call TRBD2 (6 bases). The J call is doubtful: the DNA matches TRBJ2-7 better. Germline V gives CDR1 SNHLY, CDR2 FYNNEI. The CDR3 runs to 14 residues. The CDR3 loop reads CASSDLGRRGEQYF. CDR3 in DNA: TGTGCCAGCAGCGACTTAGGGAGGAGGGGCGAGCAGTACTTC.

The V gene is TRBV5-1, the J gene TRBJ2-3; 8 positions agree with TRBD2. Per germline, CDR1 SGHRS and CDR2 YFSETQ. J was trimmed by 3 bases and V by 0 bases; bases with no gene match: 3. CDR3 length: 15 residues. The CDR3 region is CASSLVRGRTDTQYF. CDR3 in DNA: TGCGCCAGCAGCTTGGTCCGCGGGAGGACAGATACGCAGTATTTT.

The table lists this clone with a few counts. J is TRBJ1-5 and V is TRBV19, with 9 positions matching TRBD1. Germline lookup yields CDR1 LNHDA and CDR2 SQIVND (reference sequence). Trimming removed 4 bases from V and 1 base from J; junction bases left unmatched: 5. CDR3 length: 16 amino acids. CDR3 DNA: TGTGCCAGTAGTAGGGGGACAGGGAGAAGCAATCAGCCCCAGCATTTT. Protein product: CASSRGTGRSNQPQHF.

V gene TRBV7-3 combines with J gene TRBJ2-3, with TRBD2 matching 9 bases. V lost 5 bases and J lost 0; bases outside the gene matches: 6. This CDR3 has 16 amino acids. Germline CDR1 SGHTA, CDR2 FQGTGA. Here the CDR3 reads CASSLLAGSSTDTQYF. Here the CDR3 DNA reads TGTGCCAGCAGCCTCCTAGCGGGGTCTAGCACAGATACGCAGTATTTT.

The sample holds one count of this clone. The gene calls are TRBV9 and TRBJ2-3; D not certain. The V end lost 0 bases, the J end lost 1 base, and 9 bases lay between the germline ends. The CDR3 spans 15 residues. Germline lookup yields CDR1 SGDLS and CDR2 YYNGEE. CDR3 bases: TGTGCCAGCAGCGTAGCTCCCACGGGCACAGATACGCAGTATTTT. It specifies CASSVAPTGTDTQYF.

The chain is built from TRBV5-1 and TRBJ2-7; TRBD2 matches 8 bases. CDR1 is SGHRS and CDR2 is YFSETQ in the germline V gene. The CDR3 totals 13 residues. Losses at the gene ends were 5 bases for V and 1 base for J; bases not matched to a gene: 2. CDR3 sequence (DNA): TGCGCCAGCAGTTCTAGCGGGTCCTACGAGCAGTACTTC. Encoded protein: CASSSSGSYEQYF. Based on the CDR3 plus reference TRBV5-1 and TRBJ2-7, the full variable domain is KAGVTQTPRYLIKTRGQQVTLSCSPISGHRSVSWYQQTPGQGLQFLFEYFSETQRNKGNFPGRFSGRQFSNSRSEMNVSTLELGDSALYLCASSSSGSYEQYFGPGTRLTVT.

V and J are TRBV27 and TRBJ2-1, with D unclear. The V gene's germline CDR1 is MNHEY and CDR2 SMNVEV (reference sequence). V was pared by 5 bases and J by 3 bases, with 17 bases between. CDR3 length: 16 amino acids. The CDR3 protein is CASSPPTMSGYNEQFF. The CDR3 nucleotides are TGTGCCAGCAGTCCACCCACGATGTCGGGCTACAATGAGCAGTTCTTC.

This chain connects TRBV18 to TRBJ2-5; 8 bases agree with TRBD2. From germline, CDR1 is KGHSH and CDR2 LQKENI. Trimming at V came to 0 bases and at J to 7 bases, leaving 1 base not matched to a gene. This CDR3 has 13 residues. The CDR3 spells CASSPPSGVTQYF. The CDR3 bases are TGTGCCAGCTCACCACCTAGCGGGGTGACCCAGTACTTC. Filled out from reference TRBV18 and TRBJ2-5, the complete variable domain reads NAGVMQNPRHLVRRRGQEARLRCSPMKGHSHVYWYRQLPEEGLKFMVYLQKENIIDESGMPKERFSAEFPKEGPSILRIQQVVRGDSAAYFCASSPPSGVTQYFGPGTRLLVL.

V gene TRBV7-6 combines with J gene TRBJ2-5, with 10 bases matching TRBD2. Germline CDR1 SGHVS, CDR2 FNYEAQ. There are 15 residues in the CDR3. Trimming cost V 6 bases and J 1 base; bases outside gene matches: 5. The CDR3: CASSDIAGGQETQYF. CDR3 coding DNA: TGTGCCAGCAGTGACATAGCGGGGGGCCAAGAGACCCAGTACTTC.

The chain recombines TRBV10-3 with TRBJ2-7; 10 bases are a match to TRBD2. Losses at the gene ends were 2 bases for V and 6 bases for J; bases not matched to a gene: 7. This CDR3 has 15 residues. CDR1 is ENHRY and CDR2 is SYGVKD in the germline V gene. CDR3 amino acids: CAISEEAGGPGEQYF. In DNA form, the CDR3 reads TGTGCCATCAGTGAGGAAGCGGGAGGGCCGGGCGAGCAGTACTTC.

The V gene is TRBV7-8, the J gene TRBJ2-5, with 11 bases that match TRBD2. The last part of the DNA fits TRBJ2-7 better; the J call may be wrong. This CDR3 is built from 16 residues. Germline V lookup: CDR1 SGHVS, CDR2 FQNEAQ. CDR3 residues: CASSRTGTSGIHEQYF. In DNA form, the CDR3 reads TGTGCCAGCAGTCGAACCGGGACTAGCGGAATACACGAGCAGTACTTC.

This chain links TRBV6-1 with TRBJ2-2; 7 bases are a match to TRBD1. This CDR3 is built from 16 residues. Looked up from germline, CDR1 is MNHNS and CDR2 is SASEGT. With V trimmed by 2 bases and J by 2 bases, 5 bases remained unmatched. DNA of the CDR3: TGTGCCAGCAGTGAATCGACAGGGACCAACACCGGGGAGCTGTTTTTT. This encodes CASSESTGTNTGELFF.

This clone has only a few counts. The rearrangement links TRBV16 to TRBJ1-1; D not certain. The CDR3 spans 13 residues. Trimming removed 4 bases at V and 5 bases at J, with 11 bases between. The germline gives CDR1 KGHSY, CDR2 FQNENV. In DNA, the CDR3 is TGTGCCAGCAGCCTACCGGGGAAAACTGAAGCTTTCTTT. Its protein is CASSLPGKTEAFF. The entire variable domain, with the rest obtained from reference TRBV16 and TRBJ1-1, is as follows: GEEVAQTPKHLVRGEGQKAKLYCAPIKGHSYVFWYQQVLKNEFKFLISFQNENVFDETGMPKERFSAKCLPNSPCSLEIQATKLEDSAVYFCASSLPGKTEAFFGQGTRLTVV.

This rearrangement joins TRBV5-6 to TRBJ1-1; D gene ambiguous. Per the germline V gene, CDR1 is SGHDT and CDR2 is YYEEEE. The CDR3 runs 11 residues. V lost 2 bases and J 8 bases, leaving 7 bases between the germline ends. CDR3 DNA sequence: TGTGCCAGCAGCTTTGGGCAGGAAGCTTTCTTT. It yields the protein CASSFGQEAFF. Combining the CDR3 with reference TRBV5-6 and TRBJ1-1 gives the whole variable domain DAGVTQSPTHLIKTRGQQVTLRCSPKSGHDTVSWYQQALGQGPQFIFQYYEEEERQRGNFPDRFSGHQFPNYSSELNVNALLLGDSALYLCASSFGQEAFFGQGTRLTVV.

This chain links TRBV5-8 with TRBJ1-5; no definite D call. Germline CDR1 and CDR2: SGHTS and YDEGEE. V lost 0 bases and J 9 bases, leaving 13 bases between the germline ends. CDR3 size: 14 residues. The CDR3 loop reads CASSLEVASRPQHF. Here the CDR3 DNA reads TGTGCCAGCAGCTTGGAGGTAGCCTCACGGCCCCAGCATTTT.

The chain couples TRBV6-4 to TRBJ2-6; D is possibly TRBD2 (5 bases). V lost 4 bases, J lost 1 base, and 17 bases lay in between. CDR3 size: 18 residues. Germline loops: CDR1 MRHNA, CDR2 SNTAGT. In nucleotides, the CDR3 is TGTGCCAGCAGTGTGAGTAGTGCGGGTGTATCTGGGGCCAACGTCCTGACTTTC. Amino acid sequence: CASSVSSAGVSGANVLTF.